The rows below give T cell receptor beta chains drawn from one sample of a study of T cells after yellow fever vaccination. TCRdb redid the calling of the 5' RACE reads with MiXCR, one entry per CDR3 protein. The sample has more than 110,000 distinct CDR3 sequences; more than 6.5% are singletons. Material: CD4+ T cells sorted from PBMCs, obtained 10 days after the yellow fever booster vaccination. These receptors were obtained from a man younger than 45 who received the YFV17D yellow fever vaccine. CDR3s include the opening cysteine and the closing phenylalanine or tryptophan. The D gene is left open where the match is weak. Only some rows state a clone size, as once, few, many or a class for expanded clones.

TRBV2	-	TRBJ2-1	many	CASRDDGNEQFF	TGTGCCAGCCGGGACGACGGGAATGAGCAGTTCTTC
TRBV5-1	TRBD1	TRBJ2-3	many	CASSSQGKEDTQYF	TGCGCCAGCAGCTCACAGGGGAAAGAAGATACGCAGTATTTT
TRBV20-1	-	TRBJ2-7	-	CSASYPKSSYEQYF	TGCAGTGCTAGTTATCCGAAAAGCTCCTACGAGCAGTACTTC
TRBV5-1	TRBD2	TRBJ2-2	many	CASSLTSGRSVTGELFF	TGCGCCAGCAGCTTGACTAGCGGGAGATCGGTCACCGGGGAGCTGTTTTTT
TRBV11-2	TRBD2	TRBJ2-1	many	CASTPGLAGNNEQFF	TGTGCCAGTACCCCCGGACTAGCGGGCAACAATGAGCAGTTCTTC
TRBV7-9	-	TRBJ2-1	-	CASSPVFRGGNEQFF	TGTGCCAGCAGCCCTGTATTCAGGGGCGGCAATGAGCAGTTCTTC
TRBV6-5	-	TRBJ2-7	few	CASSYSGQPNAALEQYF	TGTGCCAGCAGTTACTCCGGACAGCCTAATGCGGCTCTCGAGCAGTACTTC
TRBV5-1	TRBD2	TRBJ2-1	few	CASSLAGGIEFNEQFF	TGCGCCAGCAGTCTAGCGGGAGGGATCGAATTTAATGAGCAGTTCTTC
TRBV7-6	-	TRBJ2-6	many	CASSLAGGGRSGANVLTF	TGTGCCAGCAGCTTAGCGGGAGGGGGCCGGTCTGGGGCCAACGTCCTGACTTTC
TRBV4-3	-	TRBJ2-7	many	CASSQESTAYEQYF	TGCGCCAGCAGCCAAGAATCGACAGCCTACGAGCAGTACTTC
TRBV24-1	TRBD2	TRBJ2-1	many	CATSASGGPNEQFF	TGTGCCACCAGTGCCTCGGGAGGCCCCAATGAGCAGTTCTTC
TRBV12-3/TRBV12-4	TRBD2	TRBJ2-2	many	CASTRGGLAKLTGELFF	TGTGCCAGCACCCGGGGGGGACTAGCGAAATTAACCGGGGAGCTGTTTTTT
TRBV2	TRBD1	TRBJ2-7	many	CASRPGTVPYEQYF	TGTGCCAGCAGACCCGGGACAGTTCCCTACGAGCAGTACTTC
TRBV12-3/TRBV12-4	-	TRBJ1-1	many	CASSLRLGKNTEAFF	TGTGCCAGCAGTTTAAGGTTGGGGAAGAACACTGAAGCTTTCTTT
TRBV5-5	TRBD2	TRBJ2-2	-	CASSLATSATGELFF	TGTGCCAGCAGCTTGGCTACTAGCGCTACCGGGGAGCTGTTTTTT
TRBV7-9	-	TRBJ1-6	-	CASSFSGIAISPLHF	TGTGCCAGCAGCTTCTCCGGGATCGCCATTTCACCCCTCCACTTT
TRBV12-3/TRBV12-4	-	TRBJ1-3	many	CASSFSGNTIYF	TGTGCCAGCAGTTTCTCGGGAAACACCATATATTTT
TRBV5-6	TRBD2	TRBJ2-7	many	CASSLYRLARHEQYF	TGTGCCAGCAGCTTGTACCGACTAGCGCGACACGAGCAGTACTTC
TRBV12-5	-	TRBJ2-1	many	CASGWGPDNEQFF	TGTGCTAGTGGTTGGGGGCCCGACAATGAGCAGTTCTTC
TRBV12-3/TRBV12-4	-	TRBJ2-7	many	CASSLIYEQYF	TGTGCCAGCAGTTTAATCTACGAGCAGTACTTC
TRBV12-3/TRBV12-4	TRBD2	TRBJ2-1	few	CASSWRLAGDRNEQFF	TGTGCCAGCAGCTGGAGACTAGCGGGAGACAGGAATGAGCAGTTCTTC
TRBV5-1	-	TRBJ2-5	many	CASSLGTQETQYF	TGCGCCAGCAGCTTGGGGACACAAGAGACCCAGTACTTC
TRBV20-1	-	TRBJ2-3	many	CSARGTEPDTQYF	TGCAGTGCTAGAGGGACAGAACCAGATACGCAGTATTTT
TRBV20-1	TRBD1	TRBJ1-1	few	CSAPDRGAVNTEAFF	TGCAGTGCTCCAGACAGGGGAGCGGTGAACACTGAAGCTTTCTTT
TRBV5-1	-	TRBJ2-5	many	CASSYQGQETQYF	TGCGCCAGCAGCTACCAGGGACAAGAGACCCAGTACTTC
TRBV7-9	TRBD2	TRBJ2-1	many	CASSPLAGSTFEQFF	TGTGCCAGCAGCCCTCTAGCGGGAAGTACGTTTGAGCAGTTCTTC
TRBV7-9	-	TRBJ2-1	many	CASSLASREYNEQFF	TGTGCCAGCAGCTTAGCTTCCAGGGAGTACAATGAGCAGTTCTTC
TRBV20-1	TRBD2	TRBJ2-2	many	CSARSRTSGSANTGELFF	TGCAGTGCTAGATCTCGGACTAGCGGGAGTGCGAACACCGGGGAGCTGTTTTTT
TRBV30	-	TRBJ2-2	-	CASRQRPTGELFF	TGTGCCTCAAGACAGAGGCCCACCGGGGAGCTGTTTTTT
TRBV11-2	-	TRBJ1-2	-	CASSSRTGDYGYTF	TGTGCCAGCAGCTCCAGGACGGGAGACTATGGCTACACCTTC
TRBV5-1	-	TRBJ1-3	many	CASSLGTGYRNTIYF	TGCGCCAGCAGCTTGGGAACAGGGTATAGGAACACCATATATTTT
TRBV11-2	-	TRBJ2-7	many	CASSLDRVQYF	TGTGCCAGCAGCTTAGATCGGGTTCAGTACTTC
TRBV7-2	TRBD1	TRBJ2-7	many	CASSTGQGVEQYF	TGTGCCAGCAGCACGGGACAGGGGGTCGAGCAGTACTTC
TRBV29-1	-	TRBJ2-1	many	CSAPKGGSLSSYNEQFF	TGCAGCGCCCCCAAGGGGGGGAGTCTGAGCTCCTACAATGAGCAGTTCTTC
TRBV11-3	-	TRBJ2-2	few	CASSRDGDTGELFF	TGTGCCAGCAGTCGGGACGGAGACACCGGGGAGCTGTTTTTT
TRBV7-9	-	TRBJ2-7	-	CASSLFTGRTYEQYF	TGTGCCAGCAGCTTGTTCACAGGGAGAACCTACGAGCAGTACTTC
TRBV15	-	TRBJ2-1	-	CATSRAGRYNEQFF	TGTGCCACCAGCAGAGCCGGCAGATACAATGAGCAGTTCTTC
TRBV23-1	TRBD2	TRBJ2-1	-	CASSQRNLTRREADEQFF	TGCGCCAGCAGTCAACGAAACCTGACTAGGCGGGAGGCCGATGAGCAGTTCTTC
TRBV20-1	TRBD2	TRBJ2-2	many	CSALAGARNTGELFF	TGCAGTGCCCTAGCGGGAGCGCGAAACACCGGGGAGCTGTTTTTT
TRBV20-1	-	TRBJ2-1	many	CSATGLQGNEQFF	TGCAGTGCTACTGGACTCCAAGGTAATGAGCAGTTCTTC
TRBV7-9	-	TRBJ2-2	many	CASSLSRGTGELFF	TGTGCCAGCAGCTTATCTCGTGGGACCGGGGAGCTGTTTTTT
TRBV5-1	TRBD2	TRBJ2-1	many	CASSLTSGSPNEQFF	TGCGCCAGCAGCTTGACTAGCGGGAGTCCGAATGAGCAGTTCTTC
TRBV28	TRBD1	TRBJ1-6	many	CASYTRGGRSPLHF	TGTGCCAGCTATACCAGGGGGGGCAGATCACCCCTCCACTTT